The rows below give T cell receptor beta chains drawn from one sample of a study of blood T cell repertoires in COVID-19. The assay was immunoSEQ multiplex PCR, and TCRdb's table has in-frame clones only and misses some. Of roughly 70,000 clones in the sample, 65% to 90% were seen once. Input material: peripheral blood. All receptors come from a man between 45 and 60 years old with active COVID-19. Both conserved end residues are part of each CDR3. D genes are given only for firm matches. Where a row states a size, it is once, few, many or the class of an expanded clone; other rows omit it.

CDR3 length	clone size	D gene	J gene	V gene	CDR3 DNA	CDR3 protein
15	.	TRBD2	TRBJ2-3	TRBV11-2	TGTGCCAGCAGCACCTGGACTAGCGTTACAGATACGCAGTATTTT	CASSTWTSVTDTQYF
17	once	.	TRBJ1-2	TRBV5-4	TGTGCCAGCAGCTTCGGCAGGGGCCTGTCCTTAACCTATGGCTACACCTTC	CASSFGRGLSLTYGYTF
12	.	TRBD2	TRBJ2-7	TRBV9	TGTGCCAGCAGCGACCGGGGGGGCGAGCAGTACTTC	CASSDRGGEQYF
14	.	TRBD2	TRBJ2-7	TRBV29-1	TGCAGCGGCCAAACTAGCGGGAGGGGGTACGAGCAGTACTTC	CSGQTSGRGYEQYF
14	.	.	TRBJ1-2	TRBV6-1	TGTGCCAGCAGTGACGGAACAGGGCGGGATGGCTACACCTTC	CASSDGTGRDGYTF
14	.	.	TRBJ2-5	TRBV27	TGTGCCAGCAGTCCCCGGGAGTCCGGCGAGACCCAGTACTTC	CASSPRESGETQYF
13	few	.	TRBJ2-7	TRBV5-1	TGCGCCAGCAGCTATCGATCGGGAGACGAGCAGTACTTC	CASSYRSGDEQYF
19	.	TRBD2	TRBJ2-1	TRBV7-3	TGTGCCAGCAGCTTAAACGGTGGACTAGCGGGGCACAATCTCGATGAGCAGTTCTTC	CASSLNGGLAGHNLDEQFF
16	.	.	TRBJ2-7	TRBV4-1	TGCGCCAGCAGCCAAGGCTTGATGGGAGGATTCTACGAGCAGTACTTC	CASSQGLMGGFYEQYF
13	.	TRBD1	TRBJ2-1	TRBV9	TGTGCCAGCAGCGTAGCCGACAGGGACCAGCAGTTCTTC	CASSVADRDQQFF
14	.	.	TRBJ1-2	TRBV6-5	TGTGCCAGCAGTATCCAATCGGGAGGCTATGGCTACACCTTC	CASSIQSGGYGYTF
15	.	.	TRBJ2-3	TRBV11-2	TGTGCCAGCACTCTAGGATGGGGGGGGCAATATACGCAGTATTTT	CASTLGWGGQYTQYF
17	.	.	TRBJ2-3	TRBV19	TGTGCCAGTAGTATGATTTCGAGGGGGGGCCTACCAGATACGCAGTATTTT	CASSMISRGGLPDTQYF
14	.	TRBD1	TRBJ1-2	TRBV19	TGTGCCAGTACCCATCTGACAGGGGGAGAGGGCTACACCTTC	CASTHLTGGEGYTF
17	.	TRBD2	TRBJ2-2	TRBV14	TGTGCCAGCAGCCAACGGGGACTAGCTCTGAACACCGGGGAGCTGTTTTTT	CASSQRGLALNTGELFF
20	.	TRBD1	TRBJ2-4	TRBV11-3	TGTGCCAGCAGCTTAGAAGCCCTACCCGGACAGGCCGGGGCCAAAAACATTCAGTACTTC	CASSLEALPGQAGAKNIQYF
15	.	TRBD2	TRBJ2-1	TRBV7-9	TGTGCCAGCAGCTTACCCCCCCCTCTAGCGGATGAGCAGTTCTTC	CASSLPPPLADEQFF
15	.	TRBD2	TRBJ2-7	TRBV28	TGTGCCAGCAGTAGGACTAGCGGGATCTCCTACGAGCAGTACTTC	CASSRTSGISYEQYF
13	.	.	TRBJ1-2	TRBV6-5	TGTGCCAGCAGCCGCGACAGTAACTATGGCTACACCTTC	CASSRDSNYGYTF
16	.	TRBD1	TRBJ2-3	TRBV5-1	TGCGCCAGCAGCTCCCGGACAGGGCAGGGCACAGATACGCAGTATTTT	CASSSRTGQGTDTQYF
15	.	TRBD1	TRBJ1-1	TRBV25-1	TGTGCCAGCAGTGAGCCCGGGACAGGGAACACTGAAGCTTTCTTT	CASSEPGTGNTEAFF
15	few	TRBD2	TRBJ2-1	TRBV5-1	TGCGCCAGCAGCTCTGGGACTAGCCCACCAAATGAGCAGTTCTTC	CASSSGTSPPNEQFF
14	.	TRBD2	TRBJ2-5	TRBV7-2	TGTGCCAGCGGGAAGGGACTAGACCAAGAGACCCAGTACTTC	CASGKGLDQETQYF
15	few	TRBD1	TRBJ1-2	TRBV9	TGTGCCAGCAGCACACGGGACAGACCTAACTATGGCTACACCTTC	CASSTRDRPNYGYTF
15	.	.	TRBJ1-4	TRBV7-8	TGTGCCAGCAGCCCCGGTTTCGGGGGGCTTGAAAAACTGTTTTTT	CASSPGFGGLEKLFF
15	.	TRBD1	TRBJ1-3	TRBV28	TGTGCCAGCAGTCTAGGGACAGTATCTGGAAACACCATATATTTT	CASSLGTVSGNTIYF
14	few	.	TRBJ2-3	TRBV9	TGTGCCAGCAGCCCCGGGACTCGCACAGATACGCAGTATTTT	CASSPGTRTDTQYF
14	.	TRBD1	TRBJ1-5	TRBV7-9	TGTGCCAGCAGCCTTCCGGGACAGGGGGCACCCCAGCATTTT	CASSLPGQGAPQHF
15	.	.	TRBJ1-4	TRBV5-1	TGCGCCAGCAGCGAGGAGGGACCTCAGGATGAAAAACTGTTTTTT	CASSEEGPQDEKLFF
16	.	TRBD2	TRBJ2-3	TRBV3-1/TRBV3-2	TGTGCCAGCAGCCAAGATCCCGGCGGGGGGGCTGGTACGCAGTATTTT	CASSQDPGGGAGTQYF
14	.	TRBD2	TRBJ2-7	TRBV2	TGTGCCAGCAGTCCTGGACTAGCGGCCTACGAGCAGTACTTC	CASSPGLAAYEQYF
13	.	.	TRBJ1-3	TRBV2	TGTGCCACACAGGGTGGGTTTGGAAACACCATATATTTT	CATQGGFGNTIYF
14	.	TRBD1	TRBJ2-5	TRBV7-3	TGTGCCAGCGGGGCAGGGGGCGTACAAGAGACCCAGTACTTC	CASGAGGVQETQYF
14	once	TRBD1	TRBJ2-1	TRBV7-9	TGTGCCAGCAGCTTGACGACAGGGGGCGATGAGCAGTTCTTC	CASSLTTGGDEQFF
17	.	TRBD1	TRBJ1-1	TRBV5-1	TGCGCCAGCAGCTCCTCGAACCGGGACAGCAAGAACACTGAAGCTTTCTTT	CASSSSNRDSKNTEAFF
16	.	.	TRBJ2-6	TRBV6-4	TGTGCCAGCATCCGGGGGGCGCGCTCTGGGGCCAACGTCCTGACTTTC	CASIRGARSGANVLTF
12	.	.	TRBJ2-5	TRBV29-1	TGCAGCCCCTTGGGGCCCCAAGAGACCCAGTACTTC	CSPLGPQETQYF
14	.	TRBD2	TRBJ2-3	TRBV2	TGTGCCAGCAAGGCGACTAGCGGGGCAGATACGCAGTATTTT	CASKATSGADTQYF
15	few	.	TRBJ1-2	TRBV11-2	TGTGCCAGCAGCTTAGAACGTAGACTTTTCTATGGCTACACCTTC	CASSLERRLFYGYTF
15	once	.	TRBJ1-4	TRBV3-1/TRBV3-2	TGTGCCAGCAGCCAAGGACAGGCAACTAATGAAAAACTGTTTTTT	CASSQGQATNEKLFF
14	.	.	TRBJ1-4	TRBV19	TGTGCCAGTAGCCGGGGAGCAACTAATGAAAAACTGTTTTTT	CASSRGATNEKLFF
13	.	TRBD1	TRBJ1-2	TRBV5-4	TGTGCCAGCAGCGATGACAGGGTCTATGGCTACACCTTC	CASSDDRVYGYTF
16	.	TRBD1	TRBJ2-7	TRBV28	TGTGCCAGCAGACCTCCGGGACAGGGGTTAAGCTACGAGCAGTACTTC	CASRPPGQGLSYEQYF
12	.	.	TRBJ2-2	TRBV25-1	TGTGCCAGCAGTGAATTAACCGGGGAGCTGTTTTTT	CASSELTGELFF
14	.	.	TRBJ2-2	TRBV10-3	TGTGCCATCAGTGACCCAGGGTTCTCCGGGGAGCTGTTTTTT	CAISDPGFSGELFF
16	.	TRBD2	TRBJ2-1	TRBV11-2	TGTGCCAGCAGCTTTACTTCGGGACTAGCGGGCAATGAGCAGTTCTTC	CASSFTSGLAGNEQFF
15	.	TRBD2	TRBJ2-7	TRBV7-6	TGTGCCAGCAGCTTAGAGGGTAGCGGGGGGGACGAGCAGTACTTC	CASSLEGSGGDEQYF
13	once	.	TRBJ2-1	TRBV7-3	TGTGCCAGCAGGTCAGGCTCCTACAATGAGCAGTTCTTC	CASRSGSYNEQFF
16	.	.	TRBJ1-4	TRBV7-2	TGTGCCAGCAGCTTAGTACCAGGGGTAAAGAATGAAAAACTGTTTTTT	CASSLVPGVKNEKLFF
13	.	.	TRBJ2-3	TRBV30	TGTGCCCAGAAAGAGGTGTACTCAGATACGCAGTATTTT	CAQKEVYSDTQYF
19	once	TRBD2	TRBJ2-3	TRBV4-2	TGTGCCAGCAGCCAAGTGGGTGGCGGGAGGGCCCTCTGGGCAGATACGCAGTATTTT	CASSQVGGGRALWADTQYF
19	.	TRBD2	TRBJ2-7	TRBV15	TGTGCCACCAGCAGAGATCGCCGGACTAGCGGCGGGGCCCGAGAAGAGCAGTACTTC	CATSRDRRTSGGAREEQYF
13	.	TRBD2	TRBJ2-7	TRBV12-3/TRBV12-4	TGTGCCAGCAGTTTACGGGGGGGGTACGAGCAGTACTTC	CASSLRGGYEQYF
11	once	.	TRBJ1-2	TRBV6-5	TGTGCCAGCACCAGGGGATATGGCTACACCTTC	CASTRGYGYTF
16	.	.	TRBJ2-6	TRBV7-3	TGTGCCAGCAGCCCGCGTTATGGCTCTGGGGCCAACGTCCTGACTTTC	CASSPRYGSGANVLTF
12	.	TRBD1	TRBJ1-2	TRBV28	TGTGCCAGCCGGGACAGCAACTATGGCTACACCTTC	CASRDSNYGYTF
14	.	.	TRBJ2-5	TRBV7-2	TGTGCCAGCAGCTTAGCGGGAGGTCGGGAGACCCAGTACTTC	CASSLAGGRETQYF